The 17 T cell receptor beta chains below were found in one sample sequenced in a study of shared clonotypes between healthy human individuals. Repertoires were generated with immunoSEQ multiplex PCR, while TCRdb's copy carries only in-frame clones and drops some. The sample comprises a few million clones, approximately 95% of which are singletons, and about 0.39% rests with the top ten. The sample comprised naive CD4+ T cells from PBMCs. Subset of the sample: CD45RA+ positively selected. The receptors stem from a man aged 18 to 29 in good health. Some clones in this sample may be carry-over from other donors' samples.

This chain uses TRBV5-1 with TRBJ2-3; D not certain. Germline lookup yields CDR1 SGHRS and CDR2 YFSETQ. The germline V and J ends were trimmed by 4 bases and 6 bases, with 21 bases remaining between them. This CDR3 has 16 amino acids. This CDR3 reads CASSPDTRGEEDTQYF. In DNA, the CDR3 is TGCGCCAGCAGCCCTGATACTCGCGGAGAGGAGGATACGCAGTATTTT.

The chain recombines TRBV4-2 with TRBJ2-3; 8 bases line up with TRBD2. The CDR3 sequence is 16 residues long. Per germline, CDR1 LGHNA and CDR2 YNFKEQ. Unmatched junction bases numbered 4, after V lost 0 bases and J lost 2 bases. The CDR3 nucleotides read TGTGCCAGCAGCCAAGAAACTAGCGGCAACACAGATACGCAGTATTTT. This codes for CASSQETSGNTDTQYF.

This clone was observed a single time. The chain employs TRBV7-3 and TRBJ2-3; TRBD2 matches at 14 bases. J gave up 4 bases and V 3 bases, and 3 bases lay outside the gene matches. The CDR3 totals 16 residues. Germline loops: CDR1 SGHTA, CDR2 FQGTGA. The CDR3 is CASSFRLAGGPDTQYF. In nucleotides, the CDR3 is TGTGCCAGCAGCTTCCGACTAGCGGGAGGGCCAGATACGCAGTATTTT.

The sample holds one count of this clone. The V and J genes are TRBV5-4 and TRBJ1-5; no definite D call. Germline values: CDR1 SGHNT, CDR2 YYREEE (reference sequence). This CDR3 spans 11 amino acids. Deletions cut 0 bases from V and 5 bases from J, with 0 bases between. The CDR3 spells CASSLDQPQHF. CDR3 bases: TGTGCCAGCAGCTTGGATCAGCCCCAGCATTTT.

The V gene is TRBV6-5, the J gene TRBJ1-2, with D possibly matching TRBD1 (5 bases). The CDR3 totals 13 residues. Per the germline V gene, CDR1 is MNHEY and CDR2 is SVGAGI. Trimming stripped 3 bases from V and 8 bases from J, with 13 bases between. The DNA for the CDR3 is TGTGCCAGCAGTTATGGGCCAGGGCGAGGCTACACCTTC. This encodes CASSYGPGRGYTF.

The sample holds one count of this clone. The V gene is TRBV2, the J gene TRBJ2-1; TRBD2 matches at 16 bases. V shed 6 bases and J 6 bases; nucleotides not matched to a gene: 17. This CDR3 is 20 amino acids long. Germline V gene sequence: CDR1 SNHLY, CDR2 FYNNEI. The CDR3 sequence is CASRTGTSGRAVVFSNEQFF. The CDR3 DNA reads TGTGCCAGCAGAACCGGGACTAGCGGGAGGGCCGTGGTTTTCTCCAATGAGCAGTTCTTC. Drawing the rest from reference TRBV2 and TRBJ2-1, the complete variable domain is EPEVTQTPSHQVTQMGQEVILRCVPISNHLYFYWYRQILGQKVEFLVSFYNNEISEKSEIFDDQFSVERPDGSNFTLKIRSTKLEDSAMYFCASRTGTSGRAVVFSNEQFFGPGTRLTVL.

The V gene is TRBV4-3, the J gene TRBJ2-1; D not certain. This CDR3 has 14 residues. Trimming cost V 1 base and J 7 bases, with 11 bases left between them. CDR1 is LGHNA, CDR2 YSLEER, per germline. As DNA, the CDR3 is TGCGCCAGCAGCCAAGCGCCCCCGCGGAATGAGCAGTTCTTC. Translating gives CASSQAPPRNEQFF.

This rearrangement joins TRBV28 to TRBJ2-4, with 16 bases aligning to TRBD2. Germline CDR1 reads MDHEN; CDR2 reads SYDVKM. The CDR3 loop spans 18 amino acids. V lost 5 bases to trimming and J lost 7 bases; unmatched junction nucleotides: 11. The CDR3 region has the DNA TGTGCCAGCAGTAACTCCGGGACTAGCGGGAGGGCCAGGAACATTCAGTACTTC. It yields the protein CASSNSGTSGRARNIQYF.

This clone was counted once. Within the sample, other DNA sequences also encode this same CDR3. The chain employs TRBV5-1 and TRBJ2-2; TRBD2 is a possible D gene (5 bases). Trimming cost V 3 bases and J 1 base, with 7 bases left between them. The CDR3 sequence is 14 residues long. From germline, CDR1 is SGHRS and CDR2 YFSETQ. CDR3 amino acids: CASSSGVNTGELFF. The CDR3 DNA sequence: TGCGCCAGCAGCTCCGGGGTGAACACCGGGGAGCTGTTTTTT.

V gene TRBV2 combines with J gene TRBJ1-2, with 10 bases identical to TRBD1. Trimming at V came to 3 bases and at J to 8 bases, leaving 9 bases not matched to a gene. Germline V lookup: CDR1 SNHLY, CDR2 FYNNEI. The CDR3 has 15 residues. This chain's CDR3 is CASSDVPDRGSGYTF. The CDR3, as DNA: TGTGCCAGCAGTGATGTTCCGGACAGGGGGAGCGGCTACACCTTC. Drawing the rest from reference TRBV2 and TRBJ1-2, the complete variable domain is EPEVTQTPSHQVTQMGQEVILRCVPISNHLYFYWYRQILGQKVEFLVSFYNNEISEKSEIFDDQFSVERPDGSNFTLKIRSTKLEDSAMYFCASSDVPDRGSGYTFGSGTRLTVV.

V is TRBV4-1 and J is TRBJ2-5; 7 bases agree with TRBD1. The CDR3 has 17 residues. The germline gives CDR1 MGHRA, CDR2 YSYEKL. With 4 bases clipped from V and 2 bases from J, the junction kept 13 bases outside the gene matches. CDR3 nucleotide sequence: TGCGCCAGCAGCCCAGGATTACAGGGGCCGGGGCAAGAGACCCAGTACTTC. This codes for CASSPGLQGPGQETQYF.

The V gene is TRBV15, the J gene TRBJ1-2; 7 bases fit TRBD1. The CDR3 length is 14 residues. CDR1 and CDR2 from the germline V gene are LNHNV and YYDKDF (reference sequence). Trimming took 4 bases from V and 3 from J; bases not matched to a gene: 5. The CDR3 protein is CATSIGTVDYGYTF. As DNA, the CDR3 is TGTGCCACCAGCATTGGGACAGTAGACTATGGCTACACCTTC.

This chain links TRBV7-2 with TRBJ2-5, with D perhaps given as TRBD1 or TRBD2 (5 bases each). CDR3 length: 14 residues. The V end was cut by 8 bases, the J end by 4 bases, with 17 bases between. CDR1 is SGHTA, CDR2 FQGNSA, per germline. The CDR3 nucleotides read TGTGCCAGCCGGGACGGTGTGGCGATAGAGACCCAGTACTTC. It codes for CASRDGVAIETQYF.

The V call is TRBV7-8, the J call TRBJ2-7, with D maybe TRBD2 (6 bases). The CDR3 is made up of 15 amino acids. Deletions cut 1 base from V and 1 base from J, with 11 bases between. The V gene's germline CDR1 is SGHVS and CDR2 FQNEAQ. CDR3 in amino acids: CASSLGDGGSYEQYF. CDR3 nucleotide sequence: TGTGCCAGCAGCTTAGGTGATGGGGGGTCCTACGAGCAGTACTTC.

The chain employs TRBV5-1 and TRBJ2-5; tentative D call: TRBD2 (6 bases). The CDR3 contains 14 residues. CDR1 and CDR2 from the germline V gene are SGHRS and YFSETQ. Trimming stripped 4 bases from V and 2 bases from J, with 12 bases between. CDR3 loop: CASSLRREQETQYF. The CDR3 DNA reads TGCGCCAGCAGCCTCAGGAGGGAACAAGAGACCCAGTACTTC.

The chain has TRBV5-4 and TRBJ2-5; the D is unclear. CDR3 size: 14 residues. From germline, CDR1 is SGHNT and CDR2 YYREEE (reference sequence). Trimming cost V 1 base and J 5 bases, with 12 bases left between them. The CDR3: CASSLKDGWETQYF. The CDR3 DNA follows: TGTGCCAGCAGCTTGAAAGATGGTTGGGAGACCCAGTACTTC.

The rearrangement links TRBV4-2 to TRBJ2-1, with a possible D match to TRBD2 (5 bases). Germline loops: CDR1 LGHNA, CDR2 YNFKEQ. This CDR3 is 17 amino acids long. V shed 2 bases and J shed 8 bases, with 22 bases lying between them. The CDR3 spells CASSQTWEFPRQDEQFF. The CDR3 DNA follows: TGTGCCAGCAGCCAAACCTGGGAGTTCCCCCGTCAGGATGAGCAGTTCTTC.